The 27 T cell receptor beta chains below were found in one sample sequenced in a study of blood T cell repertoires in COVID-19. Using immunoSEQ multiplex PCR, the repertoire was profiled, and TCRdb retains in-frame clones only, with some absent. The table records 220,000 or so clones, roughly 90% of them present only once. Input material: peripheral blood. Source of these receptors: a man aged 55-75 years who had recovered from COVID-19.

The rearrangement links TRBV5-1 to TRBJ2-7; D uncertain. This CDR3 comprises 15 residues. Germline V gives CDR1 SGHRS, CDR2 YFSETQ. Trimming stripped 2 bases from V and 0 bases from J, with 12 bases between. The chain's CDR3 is CASSLTSTPSYEQYF. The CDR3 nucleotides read TGCGCCAGCAGCTTAACTTCAACTCCCTCCTACGAGCAGTACTTC.

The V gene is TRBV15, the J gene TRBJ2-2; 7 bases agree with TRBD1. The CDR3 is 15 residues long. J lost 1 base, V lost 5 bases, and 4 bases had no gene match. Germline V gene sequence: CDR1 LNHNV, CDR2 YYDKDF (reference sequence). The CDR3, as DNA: TGTGCCACCAGCGAACAGGGGAGGAACACCGGGGAGCTGTTTTTT. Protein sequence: CATSEQGRNTGELFF.

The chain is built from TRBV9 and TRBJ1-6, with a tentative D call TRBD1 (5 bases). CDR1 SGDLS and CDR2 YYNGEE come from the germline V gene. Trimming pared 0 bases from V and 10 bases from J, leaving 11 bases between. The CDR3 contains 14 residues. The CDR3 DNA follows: TGTGCCAGCAGCGTAGGCAGGGAAGGCTCACCCCTCCACTTT. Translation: CASSVGREGSPLHF. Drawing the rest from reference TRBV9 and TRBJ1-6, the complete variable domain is DSGVTQTPKHLITATGQRVTLRCSPRSGDLSVYWYQQSLDQGLQFLIQYYNGEERAKGNILERFSAQQFPDLHSELNLSSLELGDSALYFCASSVGREGSPLHFGNGTRLTVT.

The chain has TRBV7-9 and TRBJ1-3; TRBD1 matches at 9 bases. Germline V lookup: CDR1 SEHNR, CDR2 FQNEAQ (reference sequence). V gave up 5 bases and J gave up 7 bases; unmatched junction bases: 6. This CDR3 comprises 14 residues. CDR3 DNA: TGTGCCAGCAGCCGTCCCGGGACAGGGAACACCATATATTTT. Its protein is CASSRPGTGNTIYF.

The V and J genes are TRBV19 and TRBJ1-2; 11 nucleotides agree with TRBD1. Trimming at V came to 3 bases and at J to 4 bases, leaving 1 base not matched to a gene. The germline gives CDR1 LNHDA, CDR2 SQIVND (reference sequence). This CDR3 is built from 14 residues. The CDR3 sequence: CASSIGTGGYGYTF. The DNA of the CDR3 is TGTGCCAGTAGTATCGGGACAGGGGGCTATGGCTACACCTTC.

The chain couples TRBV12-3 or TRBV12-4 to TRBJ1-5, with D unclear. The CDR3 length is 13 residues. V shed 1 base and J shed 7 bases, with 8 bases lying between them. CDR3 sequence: CASSLGEYQPQHF. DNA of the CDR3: TGTGCCAGCAGTTTAGGGGAGTACCAGCCCCAGCATTTT.

The CDR3 spells CASRPGQTSYEQYF. Written as DNA, the CDR3 is TGTGCCAGCCGCCCGGGACAGACTTCCTACGAGCAGTACTTC. The V and J genes are TRBV6-5 and TRBJ2-7; 7 bases line up with TRBD1. In germline, CDR1 is MNHEY, CDR2 SVGAGI. The CDR3 covers 14 residues. V shed 8 bases and J 1 base; nucleotides not matched to a gene: 8.

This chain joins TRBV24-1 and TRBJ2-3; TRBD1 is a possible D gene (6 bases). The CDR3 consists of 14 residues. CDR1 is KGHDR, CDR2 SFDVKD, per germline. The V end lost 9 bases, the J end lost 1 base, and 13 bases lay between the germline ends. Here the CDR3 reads CATPRDICTDTQYF. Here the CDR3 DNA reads TGTGCCACCCCTCGGGACATTTGCACAGATACGCAGTATTTT.

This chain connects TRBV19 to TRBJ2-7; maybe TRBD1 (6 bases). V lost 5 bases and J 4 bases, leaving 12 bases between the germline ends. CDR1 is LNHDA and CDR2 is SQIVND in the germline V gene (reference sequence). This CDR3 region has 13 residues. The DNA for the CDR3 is TGTGCCAGTAGTGGAACAGGGAGATACGAGCAGTACTTC. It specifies CASSGTGRYEQYF.

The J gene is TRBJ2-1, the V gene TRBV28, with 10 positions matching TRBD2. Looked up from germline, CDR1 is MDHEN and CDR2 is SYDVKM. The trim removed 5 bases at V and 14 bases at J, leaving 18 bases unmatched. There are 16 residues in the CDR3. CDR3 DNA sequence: TGTGCCAGCAGTCGGCTAGCGGGAGTGGGGGGAAAGACGGAGTTCTTC. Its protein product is CASSRLAGVGGKTEFF.

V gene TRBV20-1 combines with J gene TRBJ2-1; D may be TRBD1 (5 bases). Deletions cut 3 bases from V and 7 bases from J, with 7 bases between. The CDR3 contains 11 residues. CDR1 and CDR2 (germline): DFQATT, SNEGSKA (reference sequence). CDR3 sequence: CSARAGNEQFF. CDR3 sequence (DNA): TGCAGTGCTAGGGCAGGGAATGAGCAGTTCTTC.

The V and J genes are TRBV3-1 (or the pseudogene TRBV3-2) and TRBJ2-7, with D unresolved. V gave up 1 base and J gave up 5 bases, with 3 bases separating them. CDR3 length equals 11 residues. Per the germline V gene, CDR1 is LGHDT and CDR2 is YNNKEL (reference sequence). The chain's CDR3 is CASSQVNEQYF. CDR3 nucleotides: TGTGCCAGCAGCCAAGTCAACGAGCAGTACTTC.

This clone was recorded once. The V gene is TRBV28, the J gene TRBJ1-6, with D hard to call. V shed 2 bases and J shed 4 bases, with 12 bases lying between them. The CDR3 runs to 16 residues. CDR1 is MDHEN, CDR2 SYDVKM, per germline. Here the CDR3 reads CASSLQRADYNSPLHF. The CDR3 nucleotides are TGTGCCAGCAGTTTACAGAGGGCAGATTATAATTCACCCCTCCACTTT.

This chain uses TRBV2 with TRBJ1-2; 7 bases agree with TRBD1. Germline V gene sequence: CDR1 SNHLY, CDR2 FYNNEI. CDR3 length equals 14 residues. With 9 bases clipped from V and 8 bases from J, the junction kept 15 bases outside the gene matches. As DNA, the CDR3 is TGTGCCAGAAAGGGGTCAGGGGGGCTGGAGGGCTACACCTTC. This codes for CARKGSGGLEGYTF.

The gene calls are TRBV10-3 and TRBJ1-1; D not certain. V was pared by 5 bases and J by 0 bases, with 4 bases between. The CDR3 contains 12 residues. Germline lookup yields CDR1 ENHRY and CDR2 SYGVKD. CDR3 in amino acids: CAISPVNTEAFF. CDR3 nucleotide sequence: TGTGCCATCAGTCCTGTGAACACTGAAGCTTTCTTT.

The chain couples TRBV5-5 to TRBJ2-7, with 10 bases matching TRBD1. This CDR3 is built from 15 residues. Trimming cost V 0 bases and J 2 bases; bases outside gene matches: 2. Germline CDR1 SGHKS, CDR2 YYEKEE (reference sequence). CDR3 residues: CASSLAGTGAYEQYF. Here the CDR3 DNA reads TGTGCCAGCAGCTTGGCCGGGACAGGGGCCTACGAGCAGTACTTC.

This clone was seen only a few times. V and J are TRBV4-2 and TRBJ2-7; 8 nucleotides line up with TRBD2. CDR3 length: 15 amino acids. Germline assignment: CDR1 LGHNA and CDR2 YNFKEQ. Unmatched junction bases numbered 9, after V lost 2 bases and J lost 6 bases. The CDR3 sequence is CASSQTAGELGEQYF. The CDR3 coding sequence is TGTGCCAGCAGCCAAACAGCGGGAGAGTTGGGCGAGCAGTACTTC.

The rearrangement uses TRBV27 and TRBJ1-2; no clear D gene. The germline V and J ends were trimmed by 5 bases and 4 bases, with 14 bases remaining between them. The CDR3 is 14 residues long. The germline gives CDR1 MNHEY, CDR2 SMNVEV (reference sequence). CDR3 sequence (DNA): TGTGCCAGCAGTACCCGGGAGAACATCTATGGCTACACCTTC. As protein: CASSTRENIYGYTF.

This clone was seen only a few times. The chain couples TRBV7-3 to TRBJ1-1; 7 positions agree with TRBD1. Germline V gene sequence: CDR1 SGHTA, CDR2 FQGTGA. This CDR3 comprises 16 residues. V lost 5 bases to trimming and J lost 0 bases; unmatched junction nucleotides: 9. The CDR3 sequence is CASSPDRDLMNTEAFF. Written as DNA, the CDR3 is TGTGCCAGCAGCCCCGACAGGGACCTCATGAACACTGAAGCTTTCTTT.

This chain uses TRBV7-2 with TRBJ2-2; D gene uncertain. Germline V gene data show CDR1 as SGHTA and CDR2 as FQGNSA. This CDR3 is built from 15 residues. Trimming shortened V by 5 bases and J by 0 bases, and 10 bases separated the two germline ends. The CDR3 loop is CASSLTPPNTGELFF. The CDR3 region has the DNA TGTGCCAGCAGCCTGACACCGCCGAACACCGGGGAGCTGTTTTTT.

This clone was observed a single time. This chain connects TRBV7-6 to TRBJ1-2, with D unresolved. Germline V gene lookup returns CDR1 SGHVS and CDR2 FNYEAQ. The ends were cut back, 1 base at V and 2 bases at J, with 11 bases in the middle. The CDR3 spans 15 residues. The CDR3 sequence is CASSLDEGRNYGYTF. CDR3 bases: TGTGCCAGCAGCTTAGATGAGGGTCGGAACTATGGCTACACCTTC.

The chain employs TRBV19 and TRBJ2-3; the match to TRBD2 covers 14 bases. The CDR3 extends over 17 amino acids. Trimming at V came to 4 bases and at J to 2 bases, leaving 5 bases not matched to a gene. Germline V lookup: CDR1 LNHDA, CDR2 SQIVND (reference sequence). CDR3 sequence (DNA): TGTGCCAGTAGTACCAGGACTAGCGGGGGGCTCACAGATACGCAGTATTTT. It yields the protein CASSTRTSGGLTDTQYF. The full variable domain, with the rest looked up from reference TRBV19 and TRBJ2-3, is DGGITQSPKYLFRKEGQNVTLSCEQNLNHDAMYWYRQDPGQGLRLIYYSQIVNDFQKGDIAEGYSVSREKKESFPLTVTSAQKNPTAFYLCASSTRTSGGLTDTQYFGPGTRLTVL.

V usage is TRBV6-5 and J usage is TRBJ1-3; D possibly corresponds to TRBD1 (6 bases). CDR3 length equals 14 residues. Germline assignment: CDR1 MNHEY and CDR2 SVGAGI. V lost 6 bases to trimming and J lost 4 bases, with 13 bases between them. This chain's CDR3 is CASRRTEFGNTIYF. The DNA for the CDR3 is TGTGCCAGCAGAAGGACAGAATTCGGAAACACCATATATTTT.

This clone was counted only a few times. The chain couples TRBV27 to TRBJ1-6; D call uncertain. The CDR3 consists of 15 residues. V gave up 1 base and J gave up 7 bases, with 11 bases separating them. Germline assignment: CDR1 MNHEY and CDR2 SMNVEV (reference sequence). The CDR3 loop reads CASSLWEVRNSPLHF. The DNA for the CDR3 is TGTGCCAGCAGTTTATGGGAGGTCCGAAATTCACCCCTCCACTTT.

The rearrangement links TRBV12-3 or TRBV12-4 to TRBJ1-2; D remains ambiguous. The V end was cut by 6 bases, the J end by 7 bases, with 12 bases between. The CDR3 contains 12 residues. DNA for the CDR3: TGTGCCAGCAGGAAAGCCGGTGGTGGCTACACCTTC. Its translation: CASRKAGGGYTF.

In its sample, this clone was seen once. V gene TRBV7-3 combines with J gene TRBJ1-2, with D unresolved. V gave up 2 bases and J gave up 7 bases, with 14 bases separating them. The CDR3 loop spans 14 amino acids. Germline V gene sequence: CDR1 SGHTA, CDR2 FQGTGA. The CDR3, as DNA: TGTGCCAGCAGCTTATTCCCAGGATATAGTGGCTACACCTTC. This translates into CASSLFPGYSGYTF.

In DNA, the CDR3 is TGTGCCAGCAGCTTCCAACAGGGACCTGGGTACGGCTACACCTTC. Translating it yields CASSFQQGPGYGYTF. The rearrangement uses TRBV7-2 and TRBJ1-2; TRBD1 is a possible D gene (6 bases). Trimming took 3 bases from V and 8 from J, leaving 19 bases between them. The CDR3 consists of 15 residues. Germline CDR1 and CDR2: SGHTA and FQGNSA.